Following are 3 T cell receptor beta chains from one sample sequenced in a study of response to subunit inactivated influenza vaccine. TCRdb re-called the RT-PCR reads with MiXCR, one entry per CDR3 protein. The sample includes roughly 670,000 distinct CDR3 sequences, less than 15% of them seen just once. The source was PBMCs from blood, collected approximately 15 days before vaccination. These receptors were obtained from a man aged 50-60 years who received an inactivated influenza vaccine.

This chain links TRBV7-2 with TRBJ2-7; 9 bases align to TRBD2. Losses at the gene ends were 5 bases for V and 6 bases for J; bases not matched to a gene: 11. This CDR3 spans 15 amino acids. CDR1 is SGHTA, CDR2 FQGNSA, per germline. CDR3 protein: CASSPLAGAFGEQYF. CDR3 DNA: TGTGCCAGCAGCCCATTAGCGGGAGCGTTCGGCGAGCAGTACTTC.

This clonotype was seen repeatedly, ten times or more. The rearrangement joins TRBV2 to TRBJ2-7; TRBD2 aligns across 8 bases. Losses at the gene ends were 2 bases for V and 2 bases for J; bases not matched to a gene: 5. Looked up from germline, CDR1 is SNHLY and CDR2 is FYNNEI. The CDR3 length is 15 residues. This CDR3 reads CASSERRGRTYEQYF. DNA for the CDR3: TGTGCCAGCAGTGAACGTCGCGGGAGGACCTACGAGCAGTACTTC.

In this sample, this clonotype turned up a few times. The chain recombines TRBV29-1 with TRBJ2-7; the D gene is possibly TRBD2 (6 bases). CDR3 length: 12 residues. Germline V lookup: CDR1 SQVTM, CDR2 ANQGSEA. The CDR3 bases are TGCGGCGCAACCGGGAGAACGGGCGAGCAGTACTTC. It specifies CGATGRTGEQYF.